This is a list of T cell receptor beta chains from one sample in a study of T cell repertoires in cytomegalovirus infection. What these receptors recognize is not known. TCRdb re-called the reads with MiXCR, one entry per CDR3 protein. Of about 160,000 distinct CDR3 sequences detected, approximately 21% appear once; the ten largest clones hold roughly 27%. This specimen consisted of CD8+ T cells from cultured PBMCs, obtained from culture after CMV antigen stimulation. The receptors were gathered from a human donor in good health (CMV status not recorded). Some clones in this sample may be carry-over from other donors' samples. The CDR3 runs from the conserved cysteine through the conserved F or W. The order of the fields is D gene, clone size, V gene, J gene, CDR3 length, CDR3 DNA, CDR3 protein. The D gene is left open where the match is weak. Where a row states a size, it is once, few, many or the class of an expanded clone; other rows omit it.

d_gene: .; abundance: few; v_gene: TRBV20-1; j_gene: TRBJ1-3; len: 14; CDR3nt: TGCAGTGCTAGGGACAGTTTCTCTGGAAACACCATATATTTT; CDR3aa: CSARDSFSGNTIYF
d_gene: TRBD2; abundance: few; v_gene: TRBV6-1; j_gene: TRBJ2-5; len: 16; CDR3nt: TGTGCCAGCAGTGCCCCTACGGGACTAGTGGATGAGACCCAGTACTTC; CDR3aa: CASSAPTGLVDETQYF
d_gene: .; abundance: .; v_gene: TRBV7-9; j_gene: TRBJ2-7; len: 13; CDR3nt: TGTGCCAGCAGCTTTCAGGGTCTCTACGAGCAGTACTTC; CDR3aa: CASSFQGLYEQYF
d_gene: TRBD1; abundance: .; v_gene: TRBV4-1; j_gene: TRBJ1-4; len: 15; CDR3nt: TGCGCCAGCAGCCAATGGTCCAGGGGGAATGAAAAACTGTTTTTT; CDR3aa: CASSQWSRGNEKLFF
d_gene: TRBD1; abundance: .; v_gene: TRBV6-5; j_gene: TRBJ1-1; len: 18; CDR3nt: TGTGCCAGCAGTTACTCCGGACAGGGGGTATTAATGAACACTGAAGCTTTCTTT; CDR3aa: CASSYSGQGVLMNTEAFF
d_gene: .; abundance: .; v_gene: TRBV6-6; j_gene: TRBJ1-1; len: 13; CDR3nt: TGTGCCAGCAGTTACGGCGGTTCCCTTGAAGCTTTCTTT; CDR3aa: CASSYGGSLEAFF
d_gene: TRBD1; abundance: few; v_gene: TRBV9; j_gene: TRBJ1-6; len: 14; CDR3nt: TGTGCCAGCGGGCGACAGGGAAATAGGGCACCCCTCCACTTT; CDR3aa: CASGRQGNRAPLHF
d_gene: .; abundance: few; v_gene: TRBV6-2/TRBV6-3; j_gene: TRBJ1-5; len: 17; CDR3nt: TGTGCCAGCAGTTACTCCGGACAGATTAATAGCAATCAGCCCCAGCATTTT; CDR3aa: CASSYSGQINSNQPQHF
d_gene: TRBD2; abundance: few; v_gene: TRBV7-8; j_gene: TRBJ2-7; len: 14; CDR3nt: TGTGCCAGCAGCTCTAGCGGGGGGGCCCACGAGCAGTACTTC; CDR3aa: CASSSSGGAHEQYF
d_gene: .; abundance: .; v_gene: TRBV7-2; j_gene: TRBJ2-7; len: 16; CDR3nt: TGTGCCAGCAGCTTAGACCCCCAACAAGGCTCCTACGAGCAGTACTTC; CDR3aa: CASSLDPQQGSYEQYF
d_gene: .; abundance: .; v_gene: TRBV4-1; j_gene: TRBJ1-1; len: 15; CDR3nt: TGCGCCAGCAGCCAAGATTCTAGGGGGAACACTGAAGCTTTCTTT; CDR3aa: CASSQDSRGNTEAFF
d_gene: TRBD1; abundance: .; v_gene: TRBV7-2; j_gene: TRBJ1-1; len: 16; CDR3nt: TGTGCCAGCAGCTACGACAGGGCTGGCATGAACACTGAAGCTTTCTTT; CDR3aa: CASSYDRAGMNTEAFF
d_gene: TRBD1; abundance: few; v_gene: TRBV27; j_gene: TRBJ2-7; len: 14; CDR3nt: TGTGCCAGCAGTTTATCGGGACAGGGGAATGAGCAGTACTTC; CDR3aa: CASSLSGQGNEQYF
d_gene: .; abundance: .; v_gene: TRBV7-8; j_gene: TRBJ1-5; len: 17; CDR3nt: TGTGCCAGCAGCTTAGCCGGACAGACAGAATACAATCAGCCCCAGCATTTT; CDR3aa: CASSLAGQTEYNQPQHF
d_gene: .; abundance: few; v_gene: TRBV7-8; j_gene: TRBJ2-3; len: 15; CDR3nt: TGTGCCAGCAGCGCGCACAGGGAAGAGGGATATACGCAGTATTTT; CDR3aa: CASSAHREEGYTQYF
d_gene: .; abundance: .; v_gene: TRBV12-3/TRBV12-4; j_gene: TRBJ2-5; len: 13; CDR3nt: TGTGCCAGCAGTTTAGCCACACAAGAGACCCAGTACTTC; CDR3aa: CASSLATQETQYF
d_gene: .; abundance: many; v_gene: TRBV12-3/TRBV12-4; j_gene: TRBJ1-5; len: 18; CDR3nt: TGTGCCAGCAGTCCGGAGACAGGCCGTCACCCTAGCAATCAGCCCCAGCATTTT; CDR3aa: CASSPETGRHPSNQPQHF
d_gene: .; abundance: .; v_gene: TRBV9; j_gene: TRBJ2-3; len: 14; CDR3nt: TGTGCCAGCAGCGCAGAACAGATCACAGATACGCAGTATTTT; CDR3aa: CASSAEQITDTQYF
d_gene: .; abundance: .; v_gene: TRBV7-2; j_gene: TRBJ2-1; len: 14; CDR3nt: TGTGCCAGCAGCTTAGCGAGTCTGAACAATGAGCAGTTCTTC; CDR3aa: CASSLASLNNEQFF
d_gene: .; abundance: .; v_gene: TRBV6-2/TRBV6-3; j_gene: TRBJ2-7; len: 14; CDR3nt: TGTGCCAGCACACCTGACAGGACTGGCTACGAGCAGTACTTC; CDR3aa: CASTPDRTGYEQYF
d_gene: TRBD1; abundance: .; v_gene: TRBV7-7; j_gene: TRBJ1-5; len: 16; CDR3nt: TGTGCCAGCAGCGCGGGACAGGGGGTAACAAATCAGCCCCAGCATTTT; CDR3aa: CASSAGQGVTNQPQHF
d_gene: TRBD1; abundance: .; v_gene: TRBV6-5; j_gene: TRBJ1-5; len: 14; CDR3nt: TGTGCCAGCAGTGAACAGGGGGGAGGGCAGCCCCAGCATTTT; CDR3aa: CASSEQGGGQPQHF
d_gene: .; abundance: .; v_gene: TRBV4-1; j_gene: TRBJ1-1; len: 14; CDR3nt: TGCGCCAGCAGCCAAGAATCCGGAGGAGCTGAAGCTTTCTTT; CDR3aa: CASSQESGGAEAFF
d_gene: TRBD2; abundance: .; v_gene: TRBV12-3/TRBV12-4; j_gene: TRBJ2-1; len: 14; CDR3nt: TGTGCCAGCAGTTTAGGGACTAGCGATTCTGAGCAGTTCTTC; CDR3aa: CASSLGTSDSEQFF
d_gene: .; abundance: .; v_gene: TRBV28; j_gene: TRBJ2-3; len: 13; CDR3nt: TGTGCCAGCAGTTATAGCGGCTCACATACGCAGTATTTT; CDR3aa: CASSYSGSHTQYF
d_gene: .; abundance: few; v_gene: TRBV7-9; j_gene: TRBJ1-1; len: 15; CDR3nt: TGTGCCAGCAGCTTAATGCAGGGAATTCGGACTGAAGCTTTCTTT; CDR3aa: CASSLMQGIRTEAFF
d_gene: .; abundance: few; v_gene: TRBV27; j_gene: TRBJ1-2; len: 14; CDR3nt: TGTGCCAGCAGTCCAGGGTATACTAACTATGGCTACACCTTC; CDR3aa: CASSPGYTNYGYTF
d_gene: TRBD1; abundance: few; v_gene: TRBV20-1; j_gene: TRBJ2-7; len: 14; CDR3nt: TGCAGTGCCTCATTCGACAGGGGAAACTACGAGCAGTACTTC; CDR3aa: CSASFDRGNYEQYF
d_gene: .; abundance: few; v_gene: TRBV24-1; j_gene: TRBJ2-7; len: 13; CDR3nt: TGTGCCACCAGTGACGCGTGGGGCAACGAGCAGTACTTC; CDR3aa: CATSDAWGNEQYF
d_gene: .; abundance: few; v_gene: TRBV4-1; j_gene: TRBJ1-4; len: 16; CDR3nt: TGCGCCAGCAGCCAAGAGGTCAGCTCAACTAATGAAAAACTGTTTTTT; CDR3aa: CASSQEVSSTNEKLFF
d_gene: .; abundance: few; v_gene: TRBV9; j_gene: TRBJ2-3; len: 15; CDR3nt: TGTGCCAGCAGCGTAGCTTCGGTCGCCACCCATACGCAGTATTTT; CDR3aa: CASSVASVATHTQYF
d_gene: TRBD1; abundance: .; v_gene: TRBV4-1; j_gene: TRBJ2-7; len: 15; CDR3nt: TGCGCCAGCAGCCAAAGGACAGGGGTACACTACGAGCAGTACTTC; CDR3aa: CASSQRTGVHYEQYF
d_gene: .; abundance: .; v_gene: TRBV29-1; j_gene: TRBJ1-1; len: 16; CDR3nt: TGCAGCGTCGTATCCCGGGACACCGGCTTGAACACTGAAGCTTTCTTT; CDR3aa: CSVVSRDTGLNTEAFF
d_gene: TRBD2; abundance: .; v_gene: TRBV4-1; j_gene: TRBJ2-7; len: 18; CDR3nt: TGCGCCAGCAGCCAAGGAATTGGCGGGGGGCGGACCTCCTACGAGCAGTACTTC; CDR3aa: CASSQGIGGGRTSYEQYF
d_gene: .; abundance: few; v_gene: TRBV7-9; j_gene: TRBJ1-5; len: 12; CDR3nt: TGTGCCAGCAGCACCGGACCTAAGCCCCAGCATTTT; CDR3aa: CASSTGPKPQHF
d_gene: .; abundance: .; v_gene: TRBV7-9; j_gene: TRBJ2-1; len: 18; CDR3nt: TGTGCCAGCAGCTTAGTTGGGTCCCCGACGGCCAACTACAATGAGCAGTTCTTC; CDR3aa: CASSLVGSPTANYNEQFF
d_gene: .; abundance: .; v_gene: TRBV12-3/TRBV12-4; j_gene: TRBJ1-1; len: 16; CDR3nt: TGTGCCAGCAGTGATCCCAGGGTCCCACGGTCCACTGAAGCTTTCTTT; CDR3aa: CASSDPRVPRSTEAFF
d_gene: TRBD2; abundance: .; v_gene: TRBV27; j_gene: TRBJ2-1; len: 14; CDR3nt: TGTGCCAGCAGTTGGGGGGAGGGCTACAATGAGCAGTTCTTC; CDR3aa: CASSWGEGYNEQFF
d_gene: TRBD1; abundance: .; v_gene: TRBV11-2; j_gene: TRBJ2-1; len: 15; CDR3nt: TGTGCCAGCAGCATTCGACAGGGGGAACAGGATGAGCAGTTCTTC; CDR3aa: CASSIRQGEQDEQFF
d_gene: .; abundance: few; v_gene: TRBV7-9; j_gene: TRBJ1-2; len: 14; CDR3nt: TGTGCCAGCAGCCAAGAGGACAGCGTCCATGGCTACACCTTC; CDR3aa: CASSQEDSVHGYTF
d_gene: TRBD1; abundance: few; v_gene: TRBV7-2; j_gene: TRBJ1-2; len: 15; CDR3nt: TGTGCCAGCAGGGAAAGGACGGACAGGGTCAAAGGCTACACCTTC; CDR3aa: CASRERTDRVKGYTF
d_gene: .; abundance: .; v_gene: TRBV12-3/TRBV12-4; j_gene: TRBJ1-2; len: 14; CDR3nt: TGTGCCAGCCAAATAGGACACCTCAACTATGGCTACACCTTC; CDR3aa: CASQIGHLNYGYTF